The rows below give T cell receptor beta chains drawn from one sample of a study of blood T cell repertoires in COVID-19. Produced via immunoSEQ multiplex PCR; TCRdb's table is partial and in-frame only. The sample carries more than 100,000 clones, around four fifths recorded once. The sequenced sample was peripheral blood. These receptors were obtained from a man between 60 and 70 years old with active or convalescent COVID-19. Both conserved end residues are part of each CDR3. A D gene is named only where the DNA matches it firmly. Size is stated for part of the rows, as once, few or many counts, or as a class when the clone is expanded.

>.|TRBD2|TRBV7-6|TRBJ2-2
TGTGCCAGCAGCTTACTCGGGGAGGGCCACACCGGGGAGCTGTTTTTT
CASSLLGEGHTGELFF
>few|TRBD2|TRBV10-3|TRBJ2-6
TGTGCCACCGGGGGGGGATTCGCTGGGGCCAACGTCCTGACTTTC
CATGGGFAGANVLTF
>.|TRBD2|TRBV29-1|TRBJ2-5
TGCAGCGTTGAACTAGCGGGAAGGGAGACCCAGTACTTC
CSVELAGRETQYF
>.|.|TRBV9|TRBJ2-1
TGTGCCAGCAGCGCCCCTCGGCGGGAGCAGTTCTTC
CASSAPRREQFF
>.|.|TRBV7-2|TRBJ2-5
TGTGCCAGCAGCCGCGGGCCTCAAGAGACCCAGTACTTC
CASSRGPQETQYF
>.|TRBD2|TRBV3-1/TRBV3-2|TRBJ2-3
TGTGCCAGCAGCGGACTAGCGGGAGTACAGACAGATACGCAGTATTTT
CASSGLAGVQTDTQYF
>.|TRBD2|TRBV9|TRBJ2-2
TGTGCCAGCAGCGTCTTAGCGGGAGGCTGGATGCACACCGGGGAGCTGTTTTTT
CASSVLAGGWMHTGELFF
>.|.|TRBV10-2|TRBJ2-7
TGCGCCAGCGGGGCCAGCTACGAGCAGTACTTC
CASGASYEQYF
>.|.|TRBV6-1|TRBJ1-6
TGTGCCAGCAGTGAAGTGCCCGGGTCACCCCTCCACTTT
CASSEVPGSPLHF
>.|.|TRBV6-5|TRBJ1-1
TGTGCCAGCAGTTACGGGCAGGGGTTTCTGAACACTGAAGCTTTCTTT
CASSYGQGFLNTEAFF
>.|TRBD1|TRBV7-2|TRBJ1-2
TGTGCCAGCAGCTTTAGGGACAGGGGGCGCGGAGGCTACACCTTC
CASSFRDRGRGGYTF
>few|.|TRBV11-2|TRBJ2-7
TGTGCCAGCAGCTTCCCCGGGGGCGAGCAGTACTTC
CASSFPGGEQYF
>.|.|TRBV19|TRBJ2-5
TGTGCCAGTAGGTCCACAGGGCCTCAGGGGACCCAGTACTTC
CASRSTGPQGTQYF
>.|.|TRBV7-9|TRBJ2-7
TGTGCCAGCAGCTTAGCAGAGACAGGCTCCTACGAGCAGTACTTC
CASSLAETGSYEQYF
>.|TRBD1|TRBV19|TRBJ1-6
TGTGCCAGTAGTACTACCGGGACAGGGGGATCACCCCTCCACTTT
CASSTTGTGGSPLHF
>.|.|TRBV24-1|TRBJ1-2
TGTGCCACCAGTGGGGGCTCTGCCCCCAACTATGGCTACACCTTC
CATSGGSAPNYGYTF
>.|.|TRBV3-1/TRBV3-2|TRBJ2-7
TGTGCCAGCAGCTCAGGGGGGCAGTCCTACGAGCAGTACTTC
CASSSGGQSYEQYF
>.|.|TRBV3-1/TRBV3-2|TRBJ1-1
TGTGCCAGCAGCCAGGCGGACAGGAACACTGAAGCTTTCTTT
CASSQADRNTEAFF
>once|TRBD1|TRBV19|TRBJ1-2
TGTGCCAGTAGGGCCTCCGGACAGGGCTCTTCTCGTTATGGCTACACCTTC
CASRASGQGSSRYGYTF
>.|.|TRBV5-4|TRBJ1-2
TGTGCCAGCAGCTTGGGACAGCAAAACCTCTATGGCTACACCTTC
CASSLGQQNLYGYTF
>.|.|TRBV27|TRBJ2-1
TGTGCCAGCAGTCTCGGGCTAGCTACGGAGTTTGAGCAGTTCTTC
CASSLGLATEFEQFF
>.|.|TRBV6-5|TRBJ1-4
TGTGCCAGCAGCAGCACCGGGTCCTACAATGAAAAACTGTTTTTT
CASSSTGSYNEKLFF
>once|.|TRBV28|TRBJ1-1
TGTGCCAGCACCCTGACAGGACGAAGCTACACTGAAGCTTTCTTT
CASTLTGRSYTEAFF